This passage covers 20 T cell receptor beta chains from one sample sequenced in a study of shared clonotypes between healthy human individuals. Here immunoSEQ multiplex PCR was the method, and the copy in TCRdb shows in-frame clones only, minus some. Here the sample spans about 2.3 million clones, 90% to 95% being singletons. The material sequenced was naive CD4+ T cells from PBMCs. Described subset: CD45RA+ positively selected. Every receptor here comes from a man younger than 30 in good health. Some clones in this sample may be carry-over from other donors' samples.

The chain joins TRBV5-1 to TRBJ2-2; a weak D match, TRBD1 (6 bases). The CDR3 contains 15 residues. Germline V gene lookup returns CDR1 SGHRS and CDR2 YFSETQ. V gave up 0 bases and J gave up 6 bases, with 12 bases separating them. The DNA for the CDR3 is TGCGCCAGCAGCTTGGCCGTGGCAGGGGCCGGGGAGCTGTTTTTT. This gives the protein CASSLAVAGAGELFF.

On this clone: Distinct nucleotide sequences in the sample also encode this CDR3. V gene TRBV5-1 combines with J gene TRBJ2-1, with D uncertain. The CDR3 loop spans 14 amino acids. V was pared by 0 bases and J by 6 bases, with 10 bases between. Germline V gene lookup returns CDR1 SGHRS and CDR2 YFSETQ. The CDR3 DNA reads TGCGCCAGCAGCTTGGGGGCGCTCTCCAATGAGCAGTTCTTC. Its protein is CASSLGALSNEQFF.

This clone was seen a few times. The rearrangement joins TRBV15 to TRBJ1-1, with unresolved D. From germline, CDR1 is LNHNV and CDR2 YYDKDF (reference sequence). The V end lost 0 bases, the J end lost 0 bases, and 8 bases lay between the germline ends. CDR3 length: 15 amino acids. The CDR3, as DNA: TGTGCCACCAGCAGAGATCCGAGGATGAACACTGAAGCTTTCTTT. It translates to CATSRDPRMNTEAFF. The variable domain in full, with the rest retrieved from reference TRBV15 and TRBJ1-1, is DAMVIQNPRYQVTQFGKPVTLSCSQTLNHNVMYWYQQKSSQAPKLLFHYYDKDFNNEADTPDNFQSRRPNTSFCFLDIRSPGLGDTAMYLCATSRDPRMNTEAFFGQGTRLTVV.

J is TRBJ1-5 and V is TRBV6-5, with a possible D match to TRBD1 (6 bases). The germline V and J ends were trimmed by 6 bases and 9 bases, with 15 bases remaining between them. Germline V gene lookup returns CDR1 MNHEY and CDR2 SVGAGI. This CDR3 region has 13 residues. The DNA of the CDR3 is TGTGCCAGCAGCTCAGGGGAGGGGAGGCCCCAGCATTTT. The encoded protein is CASSSGEGRPQHF.

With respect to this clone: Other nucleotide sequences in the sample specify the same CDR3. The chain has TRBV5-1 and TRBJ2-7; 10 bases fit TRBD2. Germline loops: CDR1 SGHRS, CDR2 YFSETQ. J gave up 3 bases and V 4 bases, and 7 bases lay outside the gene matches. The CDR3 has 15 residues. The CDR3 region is CASSPGGTSVYEQYF. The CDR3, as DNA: TGCGCCAGCAGCCCGGGAGGGACTAGCGTCTACGAGCAGTACTTC.

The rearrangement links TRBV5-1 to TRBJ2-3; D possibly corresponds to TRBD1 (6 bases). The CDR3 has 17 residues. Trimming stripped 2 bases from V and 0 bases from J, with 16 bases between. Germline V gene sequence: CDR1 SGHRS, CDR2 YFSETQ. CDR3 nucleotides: TGCGCCAGCAGCTTAGGGGACACTAGGTCTAGCACAGATACGCAGTATTTT. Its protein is CASSLGDTRSSTDTQYF.

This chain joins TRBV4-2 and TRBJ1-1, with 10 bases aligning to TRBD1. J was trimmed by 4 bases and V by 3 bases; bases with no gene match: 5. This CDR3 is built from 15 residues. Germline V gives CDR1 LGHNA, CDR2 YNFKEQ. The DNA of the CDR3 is TGTGCCAGCAGCCATCGACAGGGGGCCGGCACTGAAGCTTTCTTT. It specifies CASSHRQGAGTEAFF.

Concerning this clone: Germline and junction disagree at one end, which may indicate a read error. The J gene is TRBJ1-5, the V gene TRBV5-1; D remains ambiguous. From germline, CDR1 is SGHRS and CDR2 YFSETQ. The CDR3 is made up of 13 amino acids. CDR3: CASTLDGSQPQHF. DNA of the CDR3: TGCGCCAGCACCTTGGACGGGAGTCAGCCCCAGCATTTT.

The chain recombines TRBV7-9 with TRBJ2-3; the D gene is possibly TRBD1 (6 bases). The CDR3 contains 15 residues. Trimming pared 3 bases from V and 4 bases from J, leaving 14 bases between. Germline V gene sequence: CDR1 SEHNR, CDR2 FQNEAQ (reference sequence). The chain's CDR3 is CASSFGNQGPDTQYF. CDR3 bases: TGTGCCAGCAGCTTCGGGAACCAGGGGCCAGATACGCAGTATTTT.

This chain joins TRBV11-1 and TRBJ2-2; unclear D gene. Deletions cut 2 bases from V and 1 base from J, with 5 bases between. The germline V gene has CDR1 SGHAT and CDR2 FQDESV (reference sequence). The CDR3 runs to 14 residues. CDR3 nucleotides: TGTGCCAGCAGCTTAAACGGGAACACCGGGGAGCTGTTTTTT. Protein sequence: CASSLNGNTGELFF.

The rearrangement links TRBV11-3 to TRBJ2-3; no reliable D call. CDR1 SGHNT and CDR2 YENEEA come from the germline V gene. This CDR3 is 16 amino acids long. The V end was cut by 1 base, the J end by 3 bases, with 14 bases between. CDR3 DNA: TGTGCCAGCAGCTTAGGGACCCGGAGACTTACAGATACGCAGTATTTT. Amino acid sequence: CASSLGTRRLTDTQYF. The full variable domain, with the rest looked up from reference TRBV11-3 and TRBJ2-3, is EAGVVQSPRYKIIEKKQPVAFWCNPISGHNTLYWYLQNLGQGPELLIRYENEEAVDDSQLPKDRFSAERLKGVDSTLKIQPAELGDSAVYLCASSLGTRRLTDTQYFGPGTRLTVL.

This CDR3 reads CASSYQGYDTEAFF. The CDR3 nucleotides read TGTGCCAGCAGTTACCAGGGGTATGACACTGAAGCTTTCTTT. This chain links TRBV6-5 with TRBJ1-1; possibly TRBD1 for D (6 bases). The CDR3 runs 14 residues. Germline assignment: CDR1 MNHEY and CDR2 SVGAGI. The V end lost 2 bases, the J end lost 3 bases, and 10 bases lay between the germline ends.

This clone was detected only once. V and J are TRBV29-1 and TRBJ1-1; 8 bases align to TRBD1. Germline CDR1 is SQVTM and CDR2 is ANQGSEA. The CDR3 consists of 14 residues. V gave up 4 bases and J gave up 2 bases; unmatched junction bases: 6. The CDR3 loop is CSVGGQVGNTEAFF. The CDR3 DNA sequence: TGCAGCGTTGGGGGACAGGTTGGAAACACTGAAGCTTTCTTT.

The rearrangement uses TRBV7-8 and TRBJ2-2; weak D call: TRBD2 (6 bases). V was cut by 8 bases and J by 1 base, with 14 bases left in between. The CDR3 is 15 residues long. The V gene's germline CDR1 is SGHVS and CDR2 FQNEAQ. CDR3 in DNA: TGTGCCAGCCGGCTTCTAGCGCAGAACACCGGGGAGCTGTTTTTT. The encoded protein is CASRLLAQNTGELFF.

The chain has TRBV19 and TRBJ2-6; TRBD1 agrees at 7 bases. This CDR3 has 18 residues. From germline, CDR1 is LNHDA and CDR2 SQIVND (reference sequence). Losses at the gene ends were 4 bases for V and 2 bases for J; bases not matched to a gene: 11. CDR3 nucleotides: TGTGCCAGTAGTACCCCCAGGGGGAAGATCACTGGGGCCAACGTCCTGACTTTC. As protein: CASSTPRGKITGANVLTF.

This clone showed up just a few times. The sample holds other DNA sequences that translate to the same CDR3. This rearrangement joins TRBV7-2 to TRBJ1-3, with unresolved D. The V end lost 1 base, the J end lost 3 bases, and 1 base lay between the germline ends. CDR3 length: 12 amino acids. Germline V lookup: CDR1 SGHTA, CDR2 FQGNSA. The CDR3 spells CASSLVGNTIYF. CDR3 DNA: TGTGCCAGCAGCTTAGTTGGAAACACCATATATTTT. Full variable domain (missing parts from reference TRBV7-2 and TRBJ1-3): GAGVSQSPSNKVTEKGKDVELRCDPISGHTALYWYRQSLGQGLEFLIYFQGNSAPDKSGLPSDRFSAERTGGSVSTLTIQRTQQEDSAVYLCASSLVGNTIYFGEGSWLTVV.

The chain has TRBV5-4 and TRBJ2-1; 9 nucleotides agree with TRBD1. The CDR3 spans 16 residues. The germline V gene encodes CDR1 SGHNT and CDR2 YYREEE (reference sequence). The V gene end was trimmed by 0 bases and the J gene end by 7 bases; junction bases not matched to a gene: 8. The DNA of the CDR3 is TGTGCCAGCAGCTTGGGCCCGGGACAGGGTGTGAATGAGCAGTTCTTC. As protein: CASSLGPGQGVNEQFF.

The CDR3 spells CASSLWDREAYGYTF. The DNA of the CDR3 is TGTGCCAGCAGCCTCTGGGACAGGGAGGCCTATGGCTACACCTTC. J is TRBJ1-2 and V is TRBV5-8, with 9 bases lining up with TRBD1. The CDR3 is 15 amino acids. The V gene's germline CDR1 is SGHTS and CDR2 YDEGEE. V was clipped by 4 bases and J by 4 bases; unmatched bases: 8.

CDR3 region: CASSLSPPSYNEQFF. The CDR3 nucleotides read TGCGCCAGCAGCCTTTCACCTCCATCCTACAATGAGCAGTTCTTC. This rearrangement joins TRBV5-1 to TRBJ2-1; D is undetermined. From germline, CDR1 is SGHRS and CDR2 YFSETQ. V shed 4 bases and J shed 1 base, with 12 bases lying between them. The CDR3 is made up of 15 amino acids.

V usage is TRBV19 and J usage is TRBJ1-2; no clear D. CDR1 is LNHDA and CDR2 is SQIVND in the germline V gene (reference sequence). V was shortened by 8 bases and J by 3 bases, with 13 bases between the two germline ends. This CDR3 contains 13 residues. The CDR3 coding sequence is TGTGCCAGTCAAGACCCGGGGTACTATGGCTACACCTTC. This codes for CASQDPGYYGYTF.